A few counts support the clone carrying this T cell receptor beta chain. What it binds is unknown. The CDR3 has 18 residues. Germline lookup yields CDR1 WNHNN and CDR2 SYGVQD (reference sequence). Trimming removed 2 bases from V and 5 bases from J; junction bases left unmatched: 7. Amplification yielded TCR beta CDR3 regions, with RNA transcripts as the source. The study used the HTBI primer set for a first-round RT-PCR of the TCR CDR3. TCRdb recomputed calls from the multiplex PCR reads with MiXCR, one row per CDR3 protein. The sample lists approximately 350,000 distinct CDR3 sequences; around 15% were seen once. The source of the sample is a study of T cells in Graves' hyperthyroidism and ophthalmopathy. Overall study results and limits: Ophthalmopathy cases were set apart from stable hyperthyroidism by a 13 V-J model.

J is TRBJ2-2 and V is TRBV10-1; TRBD2 agrees at 14 bases. Source material: blood. This TCR came from a woman aged 60 to 75 with Graves' ophthalmopathy. The CDR3 DNA is TGCGCCAGCAGTGAGCTGGGACTAGCGGGAGTAGATACCGGGGAGCTGTTTTTT. Translation gives CASSELGLAGVDTGELFF.